One and the same sample provided the 29 T cell receptor beta chains below, sequenced in a study of T-cell reconstitution after alpha-beta-depleted transplantation in children. Unique molecular identifiers were incorporated into the prepared TCRbeta library. TCRdb recomputed calls from the PCR reads with MiXCR, one row per CDR3 protein. The sample lists fewer than 700,000 distinct CDR3 sequences; 13% were seen once. The specimen comprised PBMCs, mostly from graft donor cells, sampled 360 days after TCRalphabeta/CD19-depleted stem cell transplant. The receptors stem from a male patient under 18 who had a stem cell transplant for acute myeloid leukemia, so the T cells may come from the graft donor.

This chain uses TRBV28 with TRBJ2-7; 7 nucleotides align to TRBD1. This CDR3 contains 17 residues. The germline CDR1 and CDR2 sequences are MDHEN and SYDVKM. With 3 bases clipped from V and 0 bases from J, the junction kept 11 bases outside the gene matches. CDR3 bases: TGTGCCAGCAGTTTTCACCTTCGGACAGGTAGCTCCTACGAGCAGTACTTC. Protein product: CASSFHLRTGSSYEQYF.

This clonotype was detected ten times or more. The chain has TRBV20-1 and TRBJ2-3; 7 bases are a match to TRBD2. Germline V gives CDR1 DFQATT, CDR2 SNEGSKA (reference sequence). The CDR3 length is 13 residues. V dropped 4 bases and J dropped 0; count of bases not matched to a gene: 1. Here the CDR3 DNA reads TGCAGTGCTACTAGCGGAAGCACAGATACGCAGTATTTT. This codes for CSATSGSTDTQYF.

The chain combines TRBV29-1 with TRBJ1-2; no definite D call. CDR1 is SQVTM, CDR2 ANQGSEA, per germline. The CDR3 contains 12 residues. V lost 2 bases and J 8 bases, leaving 12 bases between the germline ends. The chain's CDR3 is CSVERDVFGYTF. The CDR3 nucleotides read TGCAGCGTTGAACGAGACGTCTTCGGCTACACCTTC.

This rearrangement joins TRBV14 to TRBJ1-1; D is uncertain. Trimming took off 0 bases at V and 0 bases at J, with 8 bases between the two ends. This CDR3 comprises 15 residues. Germline V gene lookup returns CDR1 SGHDN and CDR2 FVKESK. CDR3 region: CASSQDGFLNTEAFF. CDR3 sequence (DNA): TGTGCCAGCAGCCAAGACGGCTTCCTGAACACTGAAGCTTTCTTT.

This rearrangement joins TRBV10-3 to TRBJ2-2; TRBD1 might be the D (5 bases). Per the germline V gene, CDR1 is ENHRY and CDR2 is SYGVKD. Trimming took off 10 bases at V and 8 bases at J, with 8 bases between the two ends. This CDR3 is built from 10 residues. The CDR3 DNA sequence: TGTGCCACCAGGGCGGGGGAGCTGTTTTTT. Amino acids: CATRAGELFF.

The genes are TRBV28 and TRBJ2-5, with 7 bases matching TRBD1. CDR3 length equals 13 residues. J lost 2 bases, V lost 8 bases, and 5 bases had no gene match. Germline loops: CDR1 MDHEN, CDR2 SYDVKM. CDR3 coding DNA: TGTGCCAGCGGACAGGACGGGCAAGAGACCCAGTACTTC. Amino acid sequence: CASGQDGQETQYF.

This clonotype turned up a few times. CDR3 nucleotide sequence: TGTGCCAGCAGCCGAGCCGCCGGGGAGCTGTTTTTT. Encoded protein: CASSRAAGELFF. The chain combines TRBV7-2 with TRBJ2-2; D gene ambiguous. The CDR3 length is 12 residues. Trimming left V 5 bases short and J 6 bases short, with 7 bases between. Germline values: CDR1 SGHTA, CDR2 FQGNSA. Drawing the rest from reference TRBV7-2 and TRBJ2-2, the complete variable domain is GAGVSQSPSNKVTEKGKDVELRCDPISGHTALYWYRQSLGQGLEFLIYFQGNSAPDKSGLPSDRFSAERTGGSVSTLTIQRTQQEDSAVYLCASSRAAGELFFGEGSRLTVL.

The V call is TRBV20-1, the J call TRBJ2-2; D may be TRBD2 (6 bases). The germline CDR1 and CDR2 sequences are DFQATT and SNEGSKA (reference sequence). The V and J ends lost 6 bases and 1 base respectively, with 9 bases between them. This CDR3 spans 13 amino acids. The CDR3: CSAVSGNTGELFF. CDR3 sequence (DNA): TGCAGTGCGGTTAGCGGGAACACCGGGGAGCTGTTTTTT.

This clonotype was seen a single time. The V gene is TRBV25-1, the J gene TRBJ2-7, with TRBD2 as a possible D gene (6 bases). Trimming pared 6 bases from V and 3 bases from J, leaving 12 bases between. This CDR3 is built from 13 residues. In germline, CDR1 is MGHDK, CDR2 SYGVNS. The CDR3 loop reads CASRLSGGYEQYF. The DNA of the CDR3 is TGTGCCAGCAGGCTTAGCGGAGGCTACGAGCAGTACTTC.

This clonotype was observed a handful of times. The chain couples TRBV5-6 to TRBJ2-5, with TRBD1 matching 9 bases. The germline CDR1 and CDR2 sequences are SGHDT and YYEEEE. V lost 0 bases and J lost 1; bases outside the gene matches: 7. The CDR3 is 17 amino acids. Here the CDR3 DNA reads TGTGCCAGCAGCTTGGCCGAGAAGGACAGGGGCCAAGAGACCCAGTACTTC. Encoded protein: CASSLAEKDRGQETQYF.

In this sample, this clonotype turned up a few times. CDR3 loop: CASSLTNTAEAFF. CDR3 nucleotide sequence: TGTGCCAGCAGCTTGACCAACACAGCTGAAGCTTTCTTT. V gene TRBV7-9 combines with J gene TRBJ1-1; D is unclear. This CDR3 is built from 13 residues. Germline CDR1 reads SEHNR; CDR2 reads FQNEAQ (reference sequence). Trimming removed 3 bases from V and 6 bases from J, with 11 bases in between.

This chain links TRBV6-1 with TRBJ2-2, with TRBD2 as a possible D gene (7 bases). CDR3 length: 15 amino acids. V gave up 6 bases and J gave up 0 bases, with 11 bases separating them. Germline-derived CDR1 and CDR2 are MNHNS and SASEGT. The CDR3, as DNA: TGTGCCAGCAGAAGGGGGGGCGCGAACACCGGGGAGCTGTTTTTT. Translation gives CASRRGGANTGELFF.

The gene calls are TRBV7-2 and TRBJ2-3, with D possibly being TRBD2 (6 bases). The CDR3 consists of 15 residues. Germline CDR1 and CDR2: SGHTA and FQGNSA. Trimming removed 3 bases from V and 2 bases from J, with 12 bases in between. CDR3 in amino acids: CASSFGSGYTDTQYF. CDR3 sequence (DNA): TGTGCCAGCAGCTTTGGTAGCGGATACACAGATACGCAGTATTTT.

The rearrangement joins TRBV7-9 to TRBJ2-7, with D possibly matching TRBD2 (5 bases). V gave up 1 base and J gave up 0 bases, with 13 bases separating them. The CDR3 totals 16 residues. Germline CDR1 is SEHNR and CDR2 is FQNEAQ (reference sequence). The CDR3 DNA reads as TGTGCCAGCAGCTTAGTTGGACTCTTTATCTCCTACGAGCAGTACTTC. It translates to CASSLVGLFISYEQYF.

This clonotype was seen a few times. V usage is TRBV12-3 or TRBV12-4 and J usage is TRBJ2-4; TRBD2 matches at 9 bases. The ends lost 5 bases at V and 0 bases at J; junction bases unmatched: 11. The CDR3 is made up of 18 amino acids. This CDR3 reads CASSPPRAGGLAKNIQYF. In nucleotides, the CDR3 is TGTGCCAGCAGTCCTCCCCGGGCGGGAGGGCTAGCCAAAAACATTCAGTACTTC.

The rearrangement uses TRBV29-1 and TRBJ2-1, with 7 bases matching TRBD2. Germline lookup yields CDR1 SQVTM and CDR2 ANQGSEA. This CDR3 spans 15 amino acids. Trimming took 4 bases from V and 2 from J; bases not matched to a gene: 8. CDR3 sequence (DNA): TGCAGCGTTGGGGGGGGAAGGGTTCCCTACAATGAGCAGTTCTTC. It is translated as CSVGGGRVPYNEQFF.

The chain has TRBV5-1 and TRBJ2-5; 9 positions agree with TRBD2. Losses at the gene ends were 2 bases for V and 4 bases for J; bases not matched to a gene: 6. CDR1 SGHRS and CDR2 YFSETQ come from the germline V gene. The CDR3 sequence is 15 residues long. CDR3 sequence: CASSFAGGKGETQYF. The CDR3 nucleotides are TGCGCCAGCAGCTTCGCGGGAGGGAAAGGAGAGACCCAGTACTTC. The variable domain in full, with the rest retrieved from reference TRBV5-1 and TRBJ2-5, is KAGVTQTPRYLIKTRGQQVTLSCSPISGHRSVSWYQQTPGQGLQFLFEYFSETQRNKGNFPGRFSGRQFSNSRSEMNVSTLELGDSALYLCASSFAGGKGETQYFGPGTRLLVL.

This clonotype has ten or more counts. CDR3 region: CSVPRTGSYEQYF. CDR3 bases: TGCAGCGTTCCGCGGACAGGGTCCTACGAGCAGTACTTC. The chain recombines TRBV29-1 with TRBJ2-7; TRBD1 agrees at 8 bases. V lost 5 bases, J lost 1 base, and 4 bases stayed unmatched. This CDR3 spans 13 amino acids. The germline V gene has CDR1 SQVTM and CDR2 ANQGSEA.

The J gene is TRBJ1-1, the V gene TRBV7-6; D uncertain. With 4 bases removed from V and 4 bases from J, the gap between germline ends came to 13 bases. Germline V lookup: CDR1 SGHVS, CDR2 FNYEAQ. The CDR3 contains 14 residues. The CDR3 reads CASSSFGRTTEAFF. The CDR3, as DNA: TGTGCCAGCAGCTCGTTTGGCCGGACCACTGAAGCTTTCTTT.

This clonotype was found many times. The V and J genes are TRBV3-1 and TRBJ2-2, with 9 bases matching TRBD2. The germline V gene has CDR1 LGHDT and CDR2 YNNKEL (reference sequence). The CDR3 consists of 16 residues. V was clipped by 2 bases and J by 4 bases; unmatched bases: 5. CDR3 in DNA: TGTGCCAGCAGCCAATCCGGACTAGCGTCCACCGGGGAGCTGTTTTTT. Amino acids: CASSQSGLASTGELFF.

This clonotype was seen repeatedly, ten times or more. The rearrangement links TRBV7-2 to TRBJ2-3; TRBD2 might be the D (6 bases). The CDR3 runs to 16 residues. Germline V gene lookup returns CDR1 SGHTA and CDR2 FQGNSA. Trimming removed 1 base from V and 0 bases from J, with 11 bases in between. CDR3 DNA: TGTGCCAGCAGCTTAGGCGGACTAACTAGCACAGATACGCAGTATTTT. Amino acid sequence: CASSLGGLTSTDTQYF.

The sample holds a few counts of this clonotype. J is TRBJ2-7 and V is TRBV20-1, with 7 bases lining up with TRBD2. Looked up from germline, CDR1 is DFQATT and CDR2 is SNEGSKA (reference sequence). The CDR3 is 12 residues long. With 5 bases clipped from V and 3 bases from J, the junction kept 4 bases outside the gene matches. CDR3 protein: CSAPTSNYEQYF. The CDR3, as DNA: TGCAGTGCTCCGACTAGCAACTACGAGCAGTACTTC.

In its sample, this clonotype was seen a few times. The V and J genes are TRBV12-5 and TRBJ2-2, with D unresolved. CDR1 is LGHNT, CDR2 FRNRAP, per germline. CDR3 length: 12 residues. Trimming pared 5 bases from V and 4 bases from J, leaving 5 bases between. CDR3 in amino acids: CASGIGTGELFF. The CDR3 bases are TGTGCTAGTGGTATCGGCACCGGGGAGCTGTTTTTT.

V and J are TRBV3-1 and TRBJ2-1; weak D call: TRBD1 (7 bases). The germline V gene has CDR1 LGHDT and CDR2 YNNKEL (reference sequence). This CDR3 spans 19 amino acids. V shed 8 bases and J shed 6 bases, with 32 bases lying between them. The CDR3 here is CASWGERAQGLFGGNEQFF. In nucleotides, the CDR3 is TGTGCCAGCTGGGGGGAGCGCGCACAGGGGCTGTTTGGTGGCAATGAGCAGTTCTTC.

The CDR3 nucleotides are TGCGCCAGCAGCTTGGCCCCGGGAGAAGCTTTCTTT. Amino acids: CASSLAPGEAFF. The rearrangement uses TRBV5-1 and TRBJ1-1; D uncertain. The CDR3 runs 12 residues. Trimming pared 0 bases from V and 8 bases from J, leaving 8 bases between. CDR1 SGHRS and CDR2 YFSETQ come from the germline V gene.

This clonotype was counted between two and nine times. The chain couples TRBV20-1 to TRBJ2-5; possible D gene TRBD2, 7 bases. Germline V gene sequence: CDR1 DFQATT, CDR2 SNEGSKA (reference sequence). CDR3 length equals 15 residues. V was clipped by 4 bases and J by 1 base, with 16 bases between them. In nucleotides, the CDR3 is TGCAGTGCTACTAGGGGGGGCGGGACCCAAGAGACCCAGTACTTC. Its translation: CSATRGGGTQETQYF.

J is TRBJ2-7 and V is TRBV20-1; 8 positions match TRBD2. The CDR3 has 20 amino acids. The J segment lost 0 bases and the V segment lost 6 bases, leaving 25 bases of the junction unmatched. Germline lookup yields CDR1 DFQATT and CDR2 SNEGSKA (reference sequence). The chain's CDR3 is CSAMALTDWLGSGSSYEQYF. In nucleotides, the CDR3 is TGCAGTGCCATGGCCCTTACGGACTGGCTCGGGAGCGGGAGCTCCTACGAGCAGTACTTC.

Many counts were recorded for this clonotype. The J gene is TRBJ1-1, the V gene TRBV7-9; D gene uncertain. Germline assignment: CDR1 SEHNR and CDR2 FQNEAQ (reference sequence). The CDR3 length is 12 residues. Trimming took off 2 bases at V and 3 bases at J, with 4 bases between the two ends. The CDR3 DNA is TGTGCCAGCAGCTTAATGGACACTGAAGCTTTCTTT. Translating it yields CASSLMDTEAFF. Supplemented by reference TRBV7-9 and TRBJ1-1, the full variable domain reads DTGVSQNPRHKITKRGQNVTFRCDPISEHNRLYWYRQTLGQGPEFLTYFQNEAQLEKSRLLSDRFSAERPKGSFSTLEIQRTEQGDSAMYLCASSLMDTEAFFGQGTRLTVV.

The genes are TRBV28 and TRBJ1-5; D gene ambiguous. This CDR3 contains 13 residues. CDR1 is MDHEN, CDR2 SYDVKM, per germline. V was pared by 11 bases and J by 2 bases, with 13 bases between. For the CDR3, the DNA is TGTGCCGGAGGTGGGTCCGGCAATCAGCCCCAGCATTTT. Translated, it gives CAGGGSGNQPQHF.